This paragraph covers one TCR beta chain sequence. Its antigen is not known. This entry belongs to a study of monozygotic twins with cystic fibrosis. Study-wide context: With roughly 16 PCR cycles, barcoded libraries came from roughly 2.9 micrograms of fragmented DNA. Study results and limitations: The repertoire was suggested to be naive-dominated, clonality median roughly 0.0089. Monozygotic CF twin pairs shared significantly more nucleotide-identical clonotypes than unrelated CF individuals did.

CDR3 size: 12 residues. Produced via immunoSEQ multiplex PCR; TCRdb's table is partial and in-frame only. This sample yields 30,000 to 35,000 clones, of which roughly three fifths are seen a single time; approximately 0.79% belongs to the top ten. The gene calls are TRBV21-1 and TRBJ2-7; the listed D gene, TRBD1, was not tested against the DNA. TRBV21-1 is a recognized pseudogene. Source material: blood. The clonotype comes from a girl aged 5 to 17 with cystic fibrosis. For the CDR3, the DNA is TGTGCCAGCAGGTCTAGGGGATACGAGCAGTACGTC. It is translated as CASRSRGYEQYV.